Below are 27 T cell receptor beta chains sequenced from a single sample in a study of CD8 T cells in Susac syndrome. RNA amounts of about 0.5 to 1 ug underwent reverse transcription with random hexamers. TCRdb reprocessed the immunoSEQ multiplex PCR reads via MiXCR and lists one record per CDR3 protein. The table has 70,000 to 100,000 distinct CDR3 sequences, around 96% seen once. What was sequenced was CD8+ T cells from PBMCs. The receptors stem from a human donor with Susac syndrome.

The rearrangement joins TRBV20-1 to TRBJ1-2; TRBD1 might be the D (6 bases). With 3 bases removed from V and 3 bases from J, the gap between germline ends came to 32 bases. Germline V gives CDR1 DFQATT, CDR2 SNEGSKA (reference sequence). This CDR3 contains 20 residues. CDR3 nucleotides: TGCAGTGCTAGGGGAGTGGGACTCCAGGGGTCCGTGGGTGCCGACTATGGCTACACCTTC. Its translation is CSARGVGLQGSVGADYGYTF.

The chain carries TRBV3-1 and TRBJ1-5; D gene ambiguous. CDR3 length: 14 amino acids. CDR1 is LGHDT, CDR2 YNNKEL, per germline (reference sequence). The ends were cut back, 4 bases at V and 7 bases at J, with 14 bases in the middle. CDR3 DNA sequence: TGTGCCAGCAGCCCCCCCGGACCTTTCCAGCCCCAGCATTTT. It is translated as CASSPPGPFQPQHF. Together with reference TRBV3-1 and TRBJ1-5, the CDR3 gives the full variable domain: DTAVSQTPKYLVTQMGNDKSIKCEQNLGHDTMYWYKQDSKKFLKIMFSYNNKELIINETVPNRFSPKSPDKAHLNLHINSLELGDSAVYFCASSPPGPFQPQHFGDGTRLSIL.

The chain employs TRBV27 and TRBJ2-5; D is unresolved. With 6 bases removed from V and 2 bases from J, the gap between germline ends came to 10 bases. CDR1 and CDR2 (germline): MNHEY, SMNVEV (reference sequence). The CDR3 loop spans 13 amino acids. CDR3 bases: TGTGCCAGCAGCCACGGATCTCAAGAGACCCAGTACTTC. This encodes CASSHGSQETQYF.

The chain employs TRBV5-1 and TRBJ1-6, with D uncertain. Germline-derived CDR1 and CDR2 are SGHRS and YFSETQ. This CDR3 region has 16 residues. The V end was cut by 0 bases, the J end by 5 bases, with 12 bases between. The CDR3 loop is CASSLDLVANNSPLHF. DNA for the CDR3: TGCGCCAGCAGCTTGGATCTGGTCGCCAATAATTCACCCCTCCACTTT.

J is TRBJ2-6 and V is TRBV18; no clear D. Trimming left V 2 bases short and J 0 bases short, with 11 bases between. Germline lookup yields CDR1 KGHSH and CDR2 LQKENI. The CDR3 spans 17 residues. The CDR3 loop is CASSPTTDGSGANVLTF. CDR3 bases: TGTGCCAGCTCACCAACGACGGACGGCTCTGGGGCCAACGTCCTGACTTTC.

The chain couples TRBV5-6 to TRBJ1-2; D call uncertain. CDR1 SGHDT and CDR2 YYEEEE come from the germline V gene. V was clipped by 1 base and J by 6 bases, with 13 bases between them. This CDR3 is 14 amino acids long. The CDR3 DNA sequence: TGTGCCAGCAGCTTGAATCGGGGAGTGGATGGCTACACCTTC. Its protein product is CASSLNRGVDGYTF.

The CDR3 coding sequence is TGCAGTGCTAGAACTGACCATAATTCACCCCTCCACTTT. Its protein product is CSARTDHNSPLHF. The gene calls are TRBV20-1 and TRBJ1-6; D unresolved. The length of the CDR3 is 13 residues. Germline V lookup: CDR1 DFQATT, CDR2 SNEGSKA (reference sequence). The germline V and J ends were trimmed by 2 bases and 5 bases, with 7 bases remaining between them.

This clonotype was seen once. The chain uses TRBV19 and TRBJ1-1, with 9 bases that match TRBD1. Germline trimming cut 6 bases from V and 0 bases from J; bases unmatched to any gene: 8. CDR1 and CDR2 (germline): LNHDA, SQIVND (reference sequence). The CDR3 extends over 16 amino acids. The CDR3 spells CASSLSGTGLNTEAFF. The CDR3 nucleotides read TGTGCCAGTAGCCTATCCGGGACAGGGTTGAACACTGAAGCTTTCTTT.

The rearrangement uses TRBV30 and TRBJ2-2, with D possibly being TRBD1 or TRBD2 (5 bases each). This CDR3 region has 15 residues. Deletions cut 5 bases from V and 1 base from J, with 14 bases between. Germline V lookup: CDR1 GTSNPN, CDR2 SVGIG (reference sequence). The CDR3 region is CAWRGEGGNTGELFF. In DNA, the CDR3 is TGTGCCTGGCGGGGCGAGGGCGGGAACACCGGGGAGCTGTTTTTT.

The rearrangement joins TRBV6-2 or TRBV6-3 to TRBJ2-1; 7 nucleotides match TRBD2. CDR3 length: 14 residues. J gave up 8 bases and V 1 base, and 5 bases lay outside the gene matches. CDR1 and CDR2 from the germline V gene are MNHEY and SVGEGT. DNA of the CDR3: TGTGCCAGCAGTTACTACCCGGGAGGCGATGAGCAGTTCTTC. As protein: CASSYYPGGDEQFF.

The chain combines TRBV27 with TRBJ1-5; maybe TRBD1 (5 bases). V lost 10 bases and J 5 bases, leaving 15 bases between the germline ends. The germline gives CDR1 MNHEY, CDR2 SMNVEV (reference sequence). CDR3 length: 13 amino acids. CDR3 DNA: TGTGCCACCCAAAAGCGGGGGGATCAGCCCCAGCATTTT. Amino acid sequence: CATQKRGDQPQHF.

The chain links TRBV5-4 to TRBJ1-2; D may be TRBD1 (5 bases). This CDR3 has 17 amino acids. The germline gives CDR1 SGHNT, CDR2 YYREEE (reference sequence). V was pared by 4 bases and J by 0 bases, with 19 bases between. CDR3 in DNA: TGTGCCAGCAGCCAACGGGACGGAGCATGGGCTAACTATGGCTACACCTTC. It encodes CASSQRDGAWANYGYTF.

J is TRBJ1-3 and V is TRBV30; TRBD1 might be the D (5 bases). Germline V CDR1 and CDR2: GTSNPN, SVGIG (reference sequence). Deletions cut 4 bases from V and 4 bases from J, with 11 bases between. This CDR3 has 13 residues. CDR3 bases: TGTGCCTGGAACCCCGGGACGGGAAACACCATATATTTT. As protein: CAWNPGTGNTIYF. Based on the CDR3 plus reference TRBV30 and TRBJ1-3, the full variable domain is SQTIHQWPATLVQPVGSPLSLECTVEGTSNPNLYWYRQAAGRGLQLLFYSVGIGQISSEVPQNLSASRPQDRQFILSSKKLLLSDSGFYLCAWNPGTGNTIYFGEGSWLTVV.

V usage is TRBV9 and J usage is TRBJ2-1, with 7 positions matching TRBD2. The V gene's germline CDR1 is SGDLS and CDR2 YYNGEE. The CDR3 length is 15 residues. Trimming removed 4 bases from V and 0 bases from J; junction bases left unmatched: 4. CDR3 nucleotide sequence: TGTGCCAGCAGCTTCCGCGGGGGCTCCTACAATGAGCAGTTCTTC. Protein product: CASSFRGGSYNEQFF.

The chain has TRBV5-1 and TRBJ1-1; unclear D gene. V gave up 0 bases and J gave up 8 bases, with 8 bases separating them. The CDR3 has 12 amino acids. Germline assignment: CDR1 SGHRS and CDR2 YFSETQ. CDR3 sequence reads: CASSLEGYEAFF. DNA of the CDR3: TGCGCCAGCAGCTTGGAAGGCTACGAAGCTTTCTTT. The full variable domain, its missing parts supplied by reference TRBV5-1 and TRBJ1-1, is KAGVTQTPRYLIKTRGQQVTLSCSPISGHRSVSWYQQTPGQGLQFLFEYFSETQRNKGNFPGRFSGRQFSNSRSEMNVSTLELGDSALYLCASSLEGYEAFFGQGTRLTVV.

V usage is TRBV27 and J usage is TRBJ2-3; TRBD1 matches 7 bases. Germline loops: CDR1 MNHEY, CDR2 SMNVEV (reference sequence). Trimming took 5 bases from V and 4 from J; bases not matched to a gene: 15. The CDR3 is 17 amino acids. Here the CDR3 DNA reads TGTGCCAGCAGTCCGGGGAGAGGGGGCTATGGCGCAGATACGCAGTATTTT. Protein product: CASSPGRGGYGADTQYF.

The chain has TRBV6-2 or TRBV6-3 and TRBJ2-3; 8 bases map to TRBD1. With V trimmed by 5 bases and J by 3 bases, 4 bases remained unmatched. There are 14 residues in the CDR3. Germline-derived CDR1 and CDR2 are MNHEY and SVGEGT. Written as DNA, the CDR3 is TGTGCCAGCAGTCGGACAGGGCGGACAGATACGCAGTATTTT. The encoded protein is CASSRTGRTDTQYF.

This rearrangement joins TRBV11-2 to TRBJ2-7; perhaps TRBD1 as D (6 bases). The CDR3 consists of 16 residues. V was clipped by 11 bases and J by 0 bases, with 23 bases between them. The germline gives CDR1 SGHAT, CDR2 FQNNGV. The CDR3 spells CAGPGTPYRASYEQYF. The CDR3 DNA is TGTGCCGGCCCAGGGACACCCTACCGGGCCTCCTACGAGCAGTACTTC.

The chain has TRBV18 and TRBJ2-7; weak D call: TRBD1 (5 bases). Germline V gives CDR1 KGHSH, CDR2 LQKENI. The CDR3 is 13 amino acids. V lost 4 bases and J lost 0, with 7 bases in between. The chain's CDR3 is CASSRQSSYEQYF. CDR3 in DNA: TGTGCCAGCTCACGACAGAGCTCCTACGAGCAGTACTTC.

This clonotype was found once. The chain recombines TRBV9 with TRBJ2-3, with 7 nucleotides matching TRBD1. The CDR3 loop spans 12 amino acids. Losses at the gene ends were 4 bases for V and 12 bases for J; bases not matched to a gene: 8. The germline gives CDR1 SGDLS, CDR2 YYNGEE. The CDR3, as DNA: TGTGCCAGCAGCCCAAACAGGGGCCCCCAGTATTTT. Residues: CASSPNRGPQYF.

The chain recombines TRBV20-1 with TRBJ1-5; no firm D call. The CDR3 extends over 15 amino acids. The V end was cut by 2 bases, the J end by 0 bases, with 11 bases between. Per the germline V gene, CDR1 is DFQATT and CDR2 is SNEGSKA (reference sequence). CDR3 coding DNA: TGCAGTGCTAGACCAACAGTCAATAGCAATCAGCCCCAGCATTTT. Translation gives CSARPTVNSNQPQHF.

The V and J genes are TRBV28 and TRBJ2-1, with 10 positions matching TRBD2. Germline V gene lookup returns CDR1 MDHEN and CDR2 SYDVKM. The CDR3 sequence is 15 residues long. Trimming took 6 bases from V and 1 from J; bases not matched to a gene: 3. CDR3 protein: CASSPSGGSYNEQFF. CDR3 DNA: TGTGCCAGCAGCCCTAGCGGGGGATCCTACAATGAGCAGTTCTTC. The variable domain in full, with the rest retrieved from reference TRBV28 and TRBJ2-1, is DVKVTQSSRYLVKRTGEKVFLECVQDMDHENMFWYRQDPGLGLRLIYFSYDVKMKEKGDIPEGYSVSREKKERFSLILESASTNQTSMYLCASSPSGGSYNEQFFGPGTRLTVL.

The V and J genes are TRBV30 and TRBJ2-5, with D possibly TRBD1 on 6 matching bases. The germline V gene encodes CDR1 GTSNPN and CDR2 SVGIG (reference sequence). The CDR3 covers 16 residues. V dropped 0 bases and J dropped 6 bases, with 20 bases sitting between them. The CDR3 is CAWSVPPQGRVKTQYF. CDR3 coding DNA: TGTGCCTGGAGTGTACCCCCACAGGGAAGGGTAAAGACCCAGTACTTC. Using reference TRBV30 and TRBJ2-5 for the parts outside the CDR3, the full variable domain is SQTIHQWPATLVQPVGSPLSLECTVEGTSNPNLYWYRQAAGRGLQLLFYSVGIGQISSEVPQNLSASRPQDRQFILSSKKLLLSDSGFYLCAWSVPPQGRVKTQYFGPGTRLLVL.

This sequence joins TRBV29-1 and TRBJ2-6; 8 nucleotides align to TRBD1. Germline V gives CDR1 SQVTM, CDR2 ANQGSEA. The ends lost 0 bases at V and 2 bases at J; junction bases unmatched: 9. The CDR3 covers 18 residues. CDR3 sequence: CSVEDLDREEAGANVLTF. CDR3 DNA sequence: TGCAGCGTTGAAGATCTGGACAGGGAGGAGGCTGGGGCCAACGTCCTGACTTTC.

The chain couples TRBV11-2 to TRBJ1-1; D is unclear. The CDR3 consists of 12 residues. Looked up from germline, CDR1 is SGHAT and CDR2 is FQNNGV. V was clipped by 3 bases and J by 11 bases, with 13 bases between them. This chain's CDR3 is CASSFVADAAFF. The CDR3, as DNA: TGTGCCAGCAGCTTTGTTGCGGATGCTGCTTTCTTT.

The gene calls are TRBV19 and TRBJ2-5; D possibly corresponds to TRBD1 (5 bases). Trimming shortened V by 6 bases and J by 3 bases, and 11 bases separated the two germline ends. The CDR3 extends over 13 amino acids. Germline CDR1 is LNHDA and CDR2 is SQIVND (reference sequence). Here the CDR3 reads CASSPRVEETQYF. Here the CDR3 DNA reads TGTGCCAGTAGCCCCAGGGTGGAAGAGACCCAGTACTTC.

The chain uses TRBV9 and TRBJ2-1, with TRBD2 matching over 8 bases. J lost 9 bases, V lost 4 bases, and 12 bases had no gene match. The CDR3 totals 15 residues. From germline, CDR1 is SGDLS and CDR2 YYNGEE. The CDR3 spells CASSPSGTRLPEQFF. The CDR3 nucleotides read TGTGCCAGCAGCCCTTCGGGGACTAGATTACCTGAGCAGTTCTTC.